This T cell receptor beta chain was sequenced in a study of vaccination and CD4 T cells after COVID-19. Study-level results: Researchers report that 304 of 307 vaccine-specific clones in convalescent patients proved spike mono-reactive.

Details on this clonotype: Its target is unknown.

The CDR3 runs to 14 residues. Germline loops: CDR1 MDHEN, CDR2 SYDVKM. V dropped 2 bases and J dropped 6 bases, with 14 bases sitting between them. The Oncomine TCR Beta short-read assay sequenced DNA from cultured CD4+ T cells. The template was genomic DNA from cultured CD4+ T cells. One entry per CDR3 protein results from TCRdb running MiXCR on the PCR reads. The table has 7,000 or so distinct CDR3 sequences, approximately 34% seen once; the top ten hold less than 45%. Treatment here: approximately nine-day PBMC culture with coronavirus spike peptide pools or control peptides (ViraFEST assay). According to the study, CD4+ T cells from the unexposed donor were gathered ahead of the COVID-19 pandemic (2011-2018). Four cold-coronavirus spikes and SARS-CoV-2 S/N were the probes applied, cells permitting, to CD4+ T cells from unexposed donors.

This chain joins TRBV28 and TRBJ2-7; possible D gene TRBD2, 6 bases. The receptor's source is a human donor in good health. Sequenced sample: CD4+ T cells from blood, cultured in vitro. CDR3 region: CASSLMWEDLEQYF. The CDR3 DNA follows: TGTGCCAGCAGTTTAATGTGGGAGGACCTCGAGCAGTACTTC.